Following are 8 T cell receptor beta chains from one sample sequenced in a study of shared clonotypes between healthy human individuals. The assay was immunoSEQ multiplex PCR, and TCRdb's table has in-frame clones only and misses some. The sample lists over a million clones, about 80% occurring once. Sequenced: memory CD4+ T cells from PBMCs. Subset reported: CD45RA-negative fraction. These receptors were obtained from a man aged 18 to 35 in good health. Some clones in this sample may be carry-over from other donors' samples.

This chain joins TRBV19 and TRBJ2-1; D uncertain. The CDR3 totals 13 residues. Germline CDR1 LNHDA, CDR2 SQIVND (reference sequence). Trimming took off 1 base at V and 9 bases at J, with 10 bases between the two ends. This chain's CDR3 is CASSIGQYGEQFF. The CDR3 DNA sequence: TGTGCCAGTAGTATAGGGCAGTATGGTGAGCAGTTCTTC. The variable domain in full, completed from reference TRBV19 and TRBJ2-1, reads DGGITQSPKYLFRKEGQNVTLSCEQNLNHDAMYWYRQDPGQGLRLIYYSQIVNDFQKGDIAEGYSVSREKKESFPLTVTSAQKNPTAFYLCASSIGQYGEQFFGPGTRLTVL.

This chain uses TRBV6-1 with TRBJ1-2; maybe TRBD1 (5 bases). With 2 bases removed from V and 8 bases from J, the gap between germline ends came to 15 bases. Germline assignment: CDR1 MNHNS and CDR2 SASEGT. The CDR3 consists of 14 residues. The CDR3 loop is CASSELTRGAGYTF. CDR3 DNA: TGTGCCAGCAGTGAATTGACGAGGGGCGCGGGCTACACCTTC.

The CDR3 loop reads CASSAGTGQPYNEQFF. The CDR3 DNA is TGTGCCAGCAGCGCCGGGACAGGGCAACCCTACAATGAGCAGTTCTTC. This chain joins TRBV9 and TRBJ2-1, with 9 positions matching TRBD1. V lost 3 bases and J lost 2; bases outside the gene matches: 6. The CDR3 consists of 16 residues. The germline CDR1 and CDR2 sequences are SGDLS and YYNGEE.

This clone was counted only a few times. This chain links TRBV6-1 with TRBJ2-2; D is possibly TRBD1 or TRBD2 (5 bases each). The CDR3 runs to 13 residues. V was trimmed by 4 bases and J by 9 bases, leaving 12 bases between them. In germline, CDR1 is MNHNS, CDR2 SASEGT. CDR3: CASSGGEGRELFF. In DNA form, the CDR3 reads TGTGCCAGCAGTGGAGGGGAAGGCAGGGAGCTGTTTTTT.

V gene TRBV5-4 combines with J gene TRBJ2-7; TRBD2 matches 8 bases. The CDR3 contains 14 residues. V shed 3 bases and J 3 bases; nucleotides not matched to a gene: 5. Looked up from germline, CDR1 is SGHNT and CDR2 is YYREEE (reference sequence). CDR3 coding DNA: TGTGCCAGCAGCTCCGGGGGGGTGGACTACGAGCAGTACTTC. Residues: CASSSGGVDYEQYF.

V and J are TRBV5-6 and TRBJ1-1; D gene uncertain. The V gene lost 2 bases and the J gene lost 4 bases, with 12 bases spanning the gap. Germline V CDR1 and CDR2: SGHDT, YYEEEE. CDR3 length equals 14 residues. In DNA form, the CDR3 reads TGTGCCAGCAGCTTTTTGGAGAGGCCCACTGAAGCTTTCTTT. Residues: CASSFLERPTEAFF.

The chain carries TRBV19 and TRBJ2-1; D ambiguous. Germline V gene data show CDR1 as LNHDA and CDR2 as SQIVND (reference sequence). This CDR3 comprises 16 residues. The V end was cut by 5 bases, the J end by 0 bases, with 14 bases between. The CDR3 spells CASSVLPVSSYNEQFF. The CDR3 coding sequence is TGTGCCAGTAGTGTTCTCCCGGTTAGCTCCTACAATGAGCAGTTCTTC.

This rearrangement joins TRBV4-3 to TRBJ1-3; TRBD1 might be the D (6 bases). The V end lost 0 bases, the J end lost 2 bases, and 8 bases lay between the germline ends. CDR1 and CDR2 (germline): LGHNA, YSLEER. CDR3 length: 15 residues. CDR3 protein: CASSQDAGAGNTIYF. CDR3 nucleotides: TGCGCCAGCAGCCAAGATGCAGGGGCTGGAAACACCATATATTTT.